This T cell receptor beta chain was recorded in a study of human T cells and chemical hapten exposure. Background on the study: Small discrepancies in pooled library volume mainly accounted for the varying TCR yields per sample.

Stated time point: healthy volunteer bleed at 6 weeks. Extraction yielded total RNA from whole blood (unfractionated). The library tagged individual cDNA molecules with unique molecular identifiers. In the original workflow: Samples had a median of 95,638 TCRs, ranging about 20,000 to 700,000. TCRdb used MiXCR to reprocess the RACE reads, holding one entry per CDR3 protein. None of the V and J calls come from the authors' own analysis; TCRdb made them. The table includes some 78,000 distinct CDR3 sequences, approximately 8% detected once. This CDR3 has 13 residues. V dropped 7 bases and J dropped 11 bases, with 20 bases sitting between them. CDR1 is WSHSY and CDR2 is SAAADI in the germline V gene.

This rearrangement joins TRBV10-2 to TRBJ1-1; a possible D gene is TRBD1 (6 bases). Sequenced input: whole blood. This TCR was recovered from a male donor in good health. Some clones in this sample may be carry-over from other donors' samples. The CDR3 loop reads CASTFVNRAEAFF. In nucleotides, the CDR3 is TGCGCCAGCACTTTTGTCAACAGGGCGGAGGCTTTCTTT.